These 21 T cell receptor beta chains were all obtained from the same sample, sequenced in a study of T cells expressing NK-cell markers (dated by TCRdb to 2020 to 2021). Library construction relied on 5' RACE. Sequencing used an Illumina HiSeq 2000. TCRdb reprocessed the reads; each CDR3 protein sequence makes one entry, and DNA is unavailable. For this sample, the table gives 550,000 or so distinct CDR3 sequences. The ten largest clones capture approximately 3.6% of the sample. Sequencing used blood T cells: a sorted CD56 or NKG2C T cell subset, CD4+ or CD8+ T cells, or bulk PBMC T cells (not recorded which). The receptor source for this set is a man younger than 35 in good health. Donor details come from another sample of the same person, matched by shared clones.

The chain recombines TRBV29-1 with TRBJ1-1. Germline V gene lookup returns CDR1 SQVTM and CDR2 ANQGSEA. The CDR3 length is 15 residues. The CDR3 reads CSVEEGPGGGTEAFF.

This chain joins TRBV12-3 or TRBV12-4 and TRBJ1-5; TCRdb's D gene call, TRBD1, goes unchecked for lack of DNA. The CDR3 runs 14 residues. CDR3 in amino acids: CASSFQGRNQPQHF.

The chain uses TRBV20-1 and TRBJ2-1; TCRdb's D call, TRBD2, is unchecked because there is no DNA. Germline-derived CDR1 and CDR2 are DFQATT and SNEGSKA (reference sequence). This CDR3 is built from 13 residues. CDR3 region: CSARAPGPGEQFF.

V and J are TRBV12-5 and TRBJ2-3; TCRdb's assignment of TRBD2 cannot be checked, as there is no DNA. CDR1 and CDR2 (germline): LGHNT, FRNRAP. CDR3 length: 16 residues. The CDR3 region is CASGFAGGLSTDTQYF.

The chain recombines TRBV12-3 or TRBV12-4 with TRBJ2-1. This CDR3 is built from 14 residues. This CDR3 reads CASSLSAIQWEQFF.

V gene TRBV6-5 combines with J gene TRBJ2-5; TCRdb designates TRBD1, a call that cannot be tested without DNA. Germline CDR1 and CDR2: MNHEY and SVGAGI. The CDR3 runs to 14 residues. The chain's CDR3 is CASSSDSWQETQYF.

The V gene is TRBV15, the J gene TRBJ2-3; TCRdb indicates TRBD1, and absent DNA this call remains unverified. The CDR3 has 13 residues. Germline V gives CDR1 LNHNV, CDR2 YYDKDF (reference sequence). CDR3 region: CATSIGQGDTQYF.

The chain is built from TRBV21-1 and TRBJ2-2; TCRdb indicates TRBD1, and absent DNA this call remains unverified. TRBV21-1 is labeled a pseudogene. This CDR3 is 15 amino acids long. This CDR3 is CASSRTEGVTGELFF.

The chain has TRBV29-1 and TRBJ2-3; TCRdb's assignment of TRBD2 cannot be checked, as there is no DNA. Germline values: CDR1 SQVTM, CDR2 ANQGSEA. This CDR3 comprises 15 residues. Here the CDR3 reads CSVRTSGIATDTQYF.

This chain connects TRBV3-1 to TRBJ2-5; TCRdb indicates TRBD1, and absent DNA this call remains unverified. Germline loops: CDR1 LGHDT, CDR2 YNNKEL (reference sequence). This CDR3 is built from 11 residues. The CDR3 reads CASDGTETQYF.

The chain uses TRBV6-5 and TRBJ2-3. Per germline, CDR1 MNHEY and CDR2 SVGAGI. The length of the CDR3 is 15 residues. The CDR3 spells CASSYSTPRTDTQYF.

The rearrangement joins TRBV20-1 to TRBJ1-6; TCRdb proposes TRBD1, but this gene call is untestable without DNA. Germline V gene sequence: CDR1 DFQATT, CDR2 SNEGSKA (reference sequence). The CDR3 contains 14 residues. The CDR3 spells CSARKGQENSPLHF.

The V call is TRBV6-5, the J call TRBJ2-2; lacking DNA, the TRBD1 call made by TCRdb goes unchecked. This CDR3 has 17 amino acids. Germline V CDR1 and CDR2: MNHEY, SVGAGI. CDR3 sequence reads: CASSYSPTGGTGGELFF.

J is TRBJ2-5 and V is TRBV7-9; with no DNA, the TCRdb D assignment of TRBD2 cannot be verified. Germline V gives CDR1 SEHNR, CDR2 FQNEAQ (reference sequence). The CDR3 has 14 residues. The chain's CDR3 is CASSLEGYEETQYF.

The gene calls are TRBV20-1 and TRBJ2-3. Per the germline V gene, CDR1 is DFQATT and CDR2 is SNEGSKA (reference sequence). This CDR3 spans 16 amino acids. The CDR3 here is CSAGSSSVASADTQYF.

The CDR3 spells CASSNIRDRVRTEAFF. The V gene is TRBV7-9, the J gene TRBJ1-1; checking the TCRdb D call of TRBD1 is not possible without DNA. This CDR3 has 16 amino acids. The germline V gene has CDR1 SEHNR and CDR2 FQNEAQ (reference sequence).

This chain uses TRBV18 with TRBJ2-7; as DNA is missing, the TRBD2 call by TCRdb cannot be tested. Germline V gene lookup returns CDR1 KGHSH and CDR2 LQKENI. The CDR3 is made up of 13 amino acids. The CDR3: CASSGLDSPEQYF.

The CDR3: CASSPLVGLNTEAFF. This rearrangement joins TRBV18 to TRBJ1-1. Germline CDR1 is KGHSH and CDR2 is LQKENI. The CDR3 covers 15 residues. Full variable domain (outside the CDR3, taken from reference TRBV18 and TRBJ1-1): NAGVMQNPRHLVRRRGQEARLRCSPMKGHSHVYWYRQLPEEGLKFMVYLQKENIIDESGMPKERFSAEFPKEGPSILRIQQVVRGDSAAYFCASSPLVGLNTEAFFGQGTRLTVV.

The chain employs TRBV2 and TRBJ2-1; there is no DNA to check the TCRdb D call of TRBD1. Germline CDR1 and CDR2: SNHLY and FYNNEI. This CDR3 contains 14 residues. CDR3 residues: CASSEGTVYNEQFF.

This chain links TRBV24-1 with TRBJ2-1; as DNA is missing, the TRBD1 call by TCRdb cannot be tested. The CDR3 runs 13 residues. Germline assignment: CDR1 KGHDR and CDR2 SFDVKD. CDR3 residues: CATRGGRLNEQFF.

The chain combines TRBV12-3 or TRBV12-4 with TRBJ1-6; there is no DNA to check the TCRdb D call of TRBD1. This CDR3 region has 14 residues. This CDR3 is CASSLTGRGISLHF.